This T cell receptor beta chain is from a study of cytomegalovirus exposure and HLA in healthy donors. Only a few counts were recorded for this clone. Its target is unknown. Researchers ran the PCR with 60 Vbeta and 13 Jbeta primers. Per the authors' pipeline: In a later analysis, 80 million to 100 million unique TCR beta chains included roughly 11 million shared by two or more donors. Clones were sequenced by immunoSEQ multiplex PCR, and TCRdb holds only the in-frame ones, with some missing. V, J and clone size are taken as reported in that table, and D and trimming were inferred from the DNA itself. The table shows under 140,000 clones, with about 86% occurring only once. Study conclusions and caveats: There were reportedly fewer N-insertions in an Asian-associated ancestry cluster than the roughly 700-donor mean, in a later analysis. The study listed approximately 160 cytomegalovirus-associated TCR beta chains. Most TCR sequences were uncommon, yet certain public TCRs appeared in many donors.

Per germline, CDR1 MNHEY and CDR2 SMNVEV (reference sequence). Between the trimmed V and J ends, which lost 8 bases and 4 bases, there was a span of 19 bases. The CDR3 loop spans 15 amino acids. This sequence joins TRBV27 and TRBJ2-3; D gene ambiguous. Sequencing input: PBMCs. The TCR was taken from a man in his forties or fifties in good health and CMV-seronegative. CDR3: CASRSEKPSPDTQYF. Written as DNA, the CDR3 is TGTGCCAGCCGCTCGGAGAAGCCTTCGCCAGATACGCAGTATTTT.